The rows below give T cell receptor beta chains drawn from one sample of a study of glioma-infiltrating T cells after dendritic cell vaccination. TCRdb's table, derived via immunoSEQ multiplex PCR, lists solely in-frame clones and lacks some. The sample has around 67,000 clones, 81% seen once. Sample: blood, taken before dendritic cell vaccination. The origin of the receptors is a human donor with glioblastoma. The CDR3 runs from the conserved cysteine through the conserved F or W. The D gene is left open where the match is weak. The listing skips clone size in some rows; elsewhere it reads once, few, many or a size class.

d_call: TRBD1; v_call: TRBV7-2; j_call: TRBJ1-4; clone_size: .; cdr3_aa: CASSLVDRGGEKLFF; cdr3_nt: TGTGCCAGCAGCTTAGTGGACAGGGGAGGTGAAAAACTGTTTTTT
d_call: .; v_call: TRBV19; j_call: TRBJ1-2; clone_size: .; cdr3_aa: CASSPAGYGYTF; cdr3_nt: TGTGCCAGTAGTCCAGCAGGCTATGGCTACACCTTC
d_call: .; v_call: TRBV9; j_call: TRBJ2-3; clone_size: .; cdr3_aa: CASSVGWGEGLSDTQYF; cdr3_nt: TGTGCCAGCAGCGTGGGGTGGGGGGAAGGGTTAAGTGATACGCAGTATTTT
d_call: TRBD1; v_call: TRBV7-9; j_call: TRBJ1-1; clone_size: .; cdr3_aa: CASSRDSAITEAFF; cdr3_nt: TGTGCCAGCAGCCGGGACAGTGCGATCACTGAAGCTTTCTTT
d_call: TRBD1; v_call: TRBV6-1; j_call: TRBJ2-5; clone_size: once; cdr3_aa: CASRKGQAETQYF; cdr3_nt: TGTGCCAGCAGGAAGGGACAGGCGGAGACCCAGTACTTC
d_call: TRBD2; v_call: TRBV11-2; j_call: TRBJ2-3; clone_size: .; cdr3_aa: CASSATSTHTQYF; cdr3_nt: TGTGCCAGCAGCGCGACTAGCACCCATACGCAGTATTTT
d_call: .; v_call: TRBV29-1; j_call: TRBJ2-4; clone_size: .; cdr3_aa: CSVVLAGKAKNIQYF; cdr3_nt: TGCAGCGTTGTTTTGGCGGGAAAAGCCAAAAACATTCAGTACTTC
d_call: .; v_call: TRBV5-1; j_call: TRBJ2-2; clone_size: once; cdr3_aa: CASGGTINTGELFF; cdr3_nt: TGCGCCAGCGGTGGGACAATCAACACCGGGGAGCTGTTTTTT
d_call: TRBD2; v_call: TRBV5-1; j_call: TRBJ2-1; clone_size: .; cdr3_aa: CASSLGLAGTYNEQFF; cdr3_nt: TGCGCCAGCAGCTTGGGACTAGCGGGGACCTACAATGAGCAGTTCTTC
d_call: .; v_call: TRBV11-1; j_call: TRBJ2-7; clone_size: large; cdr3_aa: CASSGLGGYEQYF; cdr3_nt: TGTGCCAGCAGCGGCCTCGGGGGTTACGAGCAGTACTTC
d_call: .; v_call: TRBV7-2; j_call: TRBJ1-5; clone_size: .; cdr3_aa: CASSLEDSPQHF; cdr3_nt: TGTGCCAGCAGCTTAGAGGACAGTCCCCAGCATTTT
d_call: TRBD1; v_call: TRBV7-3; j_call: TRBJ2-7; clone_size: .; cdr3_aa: CASSPQGTGRAYEQYF; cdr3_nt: TGTGCCAGCAGCCCTCAGGGGACAGGCCGAGCCTACGAGCAGTACTTC
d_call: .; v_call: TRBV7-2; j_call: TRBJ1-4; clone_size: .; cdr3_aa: CASSDRGGNEKLFF; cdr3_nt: TGTGCCAGCAGCGATAGGGGGGGTAATGAAAAACTGTTTTTT
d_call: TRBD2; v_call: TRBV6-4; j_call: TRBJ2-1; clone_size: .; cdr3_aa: CASSATSGGASEQFF; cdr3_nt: TGTGCCAGCAGCGCCACTAGCGGGGGGGCCTCTGAGCAGTTCTTC
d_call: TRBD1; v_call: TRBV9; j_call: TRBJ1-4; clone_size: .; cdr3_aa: CASSETGEVGEKLFF; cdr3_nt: TGTGCCAGCAGCGAAACAGGGGAGGTAGGGGAAAAACTGTTTTTT
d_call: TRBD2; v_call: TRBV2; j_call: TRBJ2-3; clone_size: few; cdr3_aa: CASRFLRTSGGDSTDTQYF; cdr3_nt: TGTGCCAGCAGATTTCTCAGGACTAGCGGGGGGGATAGCACAGATACGCAGTATTTT